Included here is one TCR beta chain sequence, with context. The sample originates from a study of T cell changes during pregnancy in multiple sclerosis. The CDR3 totals 15 residues. V lost 2 bases, J lost 3 bases, and 8 bases lay in between. CDR1 is MGHRA and CDR2 is YSYEKL in the germline V gene. Assay: immunoSEQ multiplex PCR; the TCRdb copy retains only in-frame clones and omits some. Of under 95,000 clones detected, about 94% appear once; the ten largest clones hold 0.75%. Specimen: peripheral blood, collected in the second trimester of pregnancy. This TCR derives from a female donor in good health, enrolled as a control in a pregnancy study. The rearrangement links TRBV4-1 to TRBJ2-6; D is undetermined. This CDR3 is CASSQNAVGANVLTF. In DNA, the CDR3 is TGCGCCAGCAGCCAAAATGCAGTTGGGGCCAACGTCCTGACTTTC.